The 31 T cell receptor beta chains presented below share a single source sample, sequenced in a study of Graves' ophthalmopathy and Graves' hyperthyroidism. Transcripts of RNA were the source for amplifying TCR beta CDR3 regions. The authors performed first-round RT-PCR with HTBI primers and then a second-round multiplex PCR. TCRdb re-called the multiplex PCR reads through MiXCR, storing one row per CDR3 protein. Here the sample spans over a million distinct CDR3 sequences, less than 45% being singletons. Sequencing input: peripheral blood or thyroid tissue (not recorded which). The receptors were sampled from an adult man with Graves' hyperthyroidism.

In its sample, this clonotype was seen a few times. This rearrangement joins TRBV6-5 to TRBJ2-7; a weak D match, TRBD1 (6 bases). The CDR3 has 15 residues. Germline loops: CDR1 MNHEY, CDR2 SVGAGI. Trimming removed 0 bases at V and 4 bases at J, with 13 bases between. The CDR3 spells CASSYSGTPFYEQYF. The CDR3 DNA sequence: TGTGCCAGCAGTTACTCCGGGACACCCTTTTACGAGCAGTACTTC.

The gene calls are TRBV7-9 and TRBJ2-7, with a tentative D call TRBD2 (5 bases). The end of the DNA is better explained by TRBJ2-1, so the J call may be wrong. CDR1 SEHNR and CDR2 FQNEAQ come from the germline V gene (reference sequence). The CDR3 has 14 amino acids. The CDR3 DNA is TGTGCCAGCAGCTTAGCGTCGGGGTATAATGAGCAGTTCTTC. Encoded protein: CASSLASGYNEQFF.

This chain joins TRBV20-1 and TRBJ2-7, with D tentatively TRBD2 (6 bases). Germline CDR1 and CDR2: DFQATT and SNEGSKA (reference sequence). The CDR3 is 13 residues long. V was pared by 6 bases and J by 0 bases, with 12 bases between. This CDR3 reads CSATGLRSYEQYF. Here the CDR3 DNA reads TGCAGTGCCACGGGACTCCGCTCCTACGAGCAGTACTTC.

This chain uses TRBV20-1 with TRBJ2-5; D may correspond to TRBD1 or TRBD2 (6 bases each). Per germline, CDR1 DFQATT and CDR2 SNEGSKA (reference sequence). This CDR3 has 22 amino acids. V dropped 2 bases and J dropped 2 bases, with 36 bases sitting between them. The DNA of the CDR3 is TGCAGTGCTAGACCACGGGGGCTTCTGCGGACCGCCAACCCACGTATACAAGAGACCCAGTACTTC. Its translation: CSARPRGLLRTANPRIQETQYF.

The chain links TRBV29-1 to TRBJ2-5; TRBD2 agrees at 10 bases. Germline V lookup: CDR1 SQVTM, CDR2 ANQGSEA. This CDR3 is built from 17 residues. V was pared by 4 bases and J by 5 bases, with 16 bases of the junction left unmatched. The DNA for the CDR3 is TGCAGCGTTGTAGATCCTAGCGGGGGATCCGTCACGGAGACCCAGTACTTC. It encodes CSVVDPSGGSVTETQYF.

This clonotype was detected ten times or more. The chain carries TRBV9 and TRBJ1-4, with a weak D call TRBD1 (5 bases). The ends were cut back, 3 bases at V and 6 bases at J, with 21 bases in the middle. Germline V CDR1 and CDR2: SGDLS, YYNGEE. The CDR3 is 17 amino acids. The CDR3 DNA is TGTGCCAGCAGCGCCTCACCGGAAACAGAAGGGGATGAAAAACTGTTTTTT. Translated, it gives CASSASPETEGDEKLFF.

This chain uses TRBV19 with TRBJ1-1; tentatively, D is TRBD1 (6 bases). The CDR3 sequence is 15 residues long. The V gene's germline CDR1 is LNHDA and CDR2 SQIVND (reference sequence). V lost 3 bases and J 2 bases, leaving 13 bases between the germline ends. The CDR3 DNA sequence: TGTGCCAGTAGTATGGGTGGACAGTATAACACTGAAGCTTTCTTT. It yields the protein CASSMGGQYNTEAFF.

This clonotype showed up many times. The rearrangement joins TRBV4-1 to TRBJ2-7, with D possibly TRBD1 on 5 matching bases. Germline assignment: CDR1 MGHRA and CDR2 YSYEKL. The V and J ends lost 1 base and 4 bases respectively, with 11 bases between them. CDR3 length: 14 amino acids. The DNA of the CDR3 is TGCGCCAGCAGCCAAGGGGAAGGGGCGTACGAGCAGTACTTC. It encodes CASSQGEGAYEQYF.

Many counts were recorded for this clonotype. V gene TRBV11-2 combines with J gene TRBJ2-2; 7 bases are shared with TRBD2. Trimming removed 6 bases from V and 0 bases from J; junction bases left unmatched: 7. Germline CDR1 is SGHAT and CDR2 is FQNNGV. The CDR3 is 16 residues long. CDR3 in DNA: TGTGCCAGCAGACCTTTCGCGGGGGCGAACACCGGGGAGCTGTTTTTT. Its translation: CASRPFAGANTGELFF.

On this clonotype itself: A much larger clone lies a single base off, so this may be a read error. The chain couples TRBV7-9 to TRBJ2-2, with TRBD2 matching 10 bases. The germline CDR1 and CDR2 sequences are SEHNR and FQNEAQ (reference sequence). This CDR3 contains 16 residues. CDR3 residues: CAGRERSGRVPGELFF. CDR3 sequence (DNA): TGTGCCGGCAGGGAGAGGAGCGGGAGGGTCCCCGGGGAGCTGTTTTTT.

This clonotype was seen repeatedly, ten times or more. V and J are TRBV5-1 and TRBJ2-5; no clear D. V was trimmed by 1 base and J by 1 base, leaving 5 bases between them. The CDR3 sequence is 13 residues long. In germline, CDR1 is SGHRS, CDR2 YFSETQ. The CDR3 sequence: CASSLNFQETQYF. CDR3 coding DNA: TGCGCCAGCAGCTTGAACTTCCAAGAGACCCAGTACTTC.

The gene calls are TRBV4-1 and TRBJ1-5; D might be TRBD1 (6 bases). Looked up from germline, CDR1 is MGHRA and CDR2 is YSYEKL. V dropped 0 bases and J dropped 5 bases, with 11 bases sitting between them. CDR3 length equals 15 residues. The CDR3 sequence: CASSQDRTVDQPQHF. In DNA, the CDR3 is TGCGCCAGCAGCCAAGATAGGACAGTAGATCAGCCCCAGCATTTT.

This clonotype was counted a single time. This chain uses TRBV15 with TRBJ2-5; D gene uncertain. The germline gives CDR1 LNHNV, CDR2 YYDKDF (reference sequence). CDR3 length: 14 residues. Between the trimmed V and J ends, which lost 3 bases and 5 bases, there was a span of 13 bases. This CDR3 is CATSRVGSRETQYF. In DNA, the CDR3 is TGTGCCACCAGCAGGGTCGGGTCCCGGGAGACCCAGTACTTC.

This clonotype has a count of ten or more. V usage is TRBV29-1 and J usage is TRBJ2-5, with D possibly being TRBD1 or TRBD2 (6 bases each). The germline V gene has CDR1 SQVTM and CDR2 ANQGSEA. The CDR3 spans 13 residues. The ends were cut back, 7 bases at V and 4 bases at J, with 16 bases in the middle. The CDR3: CSAAGVGGETQYF. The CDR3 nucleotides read TGCAGCGCAGCAGGGGTGGGGGGAGAGACCCAGTACTTC.

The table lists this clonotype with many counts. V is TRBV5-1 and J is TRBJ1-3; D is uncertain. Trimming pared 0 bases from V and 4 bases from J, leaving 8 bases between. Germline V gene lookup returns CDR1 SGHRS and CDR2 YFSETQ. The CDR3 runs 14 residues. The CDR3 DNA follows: TGCGCCAGCAGCTTGGGAGACGAGGGAAACACCATATATTTT. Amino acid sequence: CASSLGDEGNTIYF.

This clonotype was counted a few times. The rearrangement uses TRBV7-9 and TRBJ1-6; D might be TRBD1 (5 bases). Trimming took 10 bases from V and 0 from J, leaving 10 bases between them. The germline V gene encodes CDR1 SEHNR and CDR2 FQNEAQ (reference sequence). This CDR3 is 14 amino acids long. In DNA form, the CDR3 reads TGTGCCACTAGACAGAGCTCCTATAATTCACCCCTCCACTTT. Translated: CATRQSSYNSPLHF.

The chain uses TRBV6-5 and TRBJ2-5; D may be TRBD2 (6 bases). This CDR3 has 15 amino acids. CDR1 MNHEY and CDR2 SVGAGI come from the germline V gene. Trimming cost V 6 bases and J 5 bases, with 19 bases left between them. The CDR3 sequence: CASRILGGAGETQYF. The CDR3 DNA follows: TGTGCCAGCAGAATCCTAGGAGGGGCCGGGGAGACCCAGTACTTC.

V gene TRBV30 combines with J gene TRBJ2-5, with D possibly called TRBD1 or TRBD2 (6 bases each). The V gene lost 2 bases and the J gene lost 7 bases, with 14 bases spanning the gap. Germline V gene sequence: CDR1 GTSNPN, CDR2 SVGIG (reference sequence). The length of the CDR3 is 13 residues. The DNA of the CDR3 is TGTGCCTGGAGTTGGAGGGGGAGGATGACCCAGTACTTC. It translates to CAWSWRGRMTQYF.

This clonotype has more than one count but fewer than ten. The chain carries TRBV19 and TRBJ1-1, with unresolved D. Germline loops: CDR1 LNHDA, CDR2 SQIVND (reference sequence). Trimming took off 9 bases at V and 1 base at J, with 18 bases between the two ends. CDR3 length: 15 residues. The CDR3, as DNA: TGTGCCAGCAGTCCAATCGCTGGACGGAACACTGAAGCTTTCTTT. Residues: CASSPIAGRNTEAFF.

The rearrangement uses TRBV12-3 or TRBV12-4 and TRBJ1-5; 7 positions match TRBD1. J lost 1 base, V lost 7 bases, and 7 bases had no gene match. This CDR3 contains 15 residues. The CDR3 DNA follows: TGTGCCAGCACCCCGGGACAGTCCAGCAATCAGCCCCAGCATTTT. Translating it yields CASTPGQSSNQPQHF.

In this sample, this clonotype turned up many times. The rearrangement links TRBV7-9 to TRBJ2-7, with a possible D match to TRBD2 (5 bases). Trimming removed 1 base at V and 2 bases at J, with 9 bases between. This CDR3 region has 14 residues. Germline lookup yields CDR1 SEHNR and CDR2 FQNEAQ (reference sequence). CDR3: CASSLVGIAYEQYF. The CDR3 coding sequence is TGTGCCAGCAGCTTAGTCGGGATCGCCTACGAGCAGTACTTC.

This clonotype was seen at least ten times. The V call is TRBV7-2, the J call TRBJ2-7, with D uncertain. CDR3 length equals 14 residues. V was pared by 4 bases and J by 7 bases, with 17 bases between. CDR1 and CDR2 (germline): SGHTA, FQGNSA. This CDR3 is CASSSARVGREQYF. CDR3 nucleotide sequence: TGTGCCAGCAGCTCGGCACGAGTAGGTCGGGAGCAGTACTTC.

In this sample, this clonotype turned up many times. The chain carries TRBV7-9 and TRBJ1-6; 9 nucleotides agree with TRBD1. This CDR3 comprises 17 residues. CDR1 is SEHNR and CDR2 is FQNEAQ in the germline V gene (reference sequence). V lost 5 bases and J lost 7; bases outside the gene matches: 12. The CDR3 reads CASSHKAPGQGNSPLHF. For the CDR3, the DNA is TGTGCCAGCAGCCATAAAGCGCCGGGACAGGGCAATTCACCCCTCCACTTT.

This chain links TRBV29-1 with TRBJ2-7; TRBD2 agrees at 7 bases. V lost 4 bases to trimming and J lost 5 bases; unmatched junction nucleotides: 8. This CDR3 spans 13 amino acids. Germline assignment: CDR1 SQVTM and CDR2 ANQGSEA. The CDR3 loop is CSVGGGGSHEQYF. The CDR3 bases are TGCAGCGTTGGGGGCGGGGGTTCCCACGAGCAGTACTTC.

The CDR3 DNA is TGTGCCAGCAGCAAGGCCCTCGGGGTGGGCGGAATCCAAGAGACCCAGTACTTC. Protein sequence: CASSKALGVGGIQETQYF. The chain joins TRBV7-2 to TRBJ2-5; tentatively, D is TRBD2 (5 bases). The germline CDR1 and CDR2 sequences are SGHTA and FQGNSA. Trimming stripped 5 bases from V and 1 base from J, with 23 bases between. The length of the CDR3 is 18 residues.

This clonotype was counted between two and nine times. CDR3 DNA sequence: TGTGCCACCAGCAGAGACGGGACCGGGGGTGGCTACACCTTC. Its protein is CATSRDGTGGGYTF. J is TRBJ1-2 and V is TRBV15; the D gene is possibly TRBD1 (5 bases). In germline, CDR1 is LNHNV, CDR2 YYDKDF (reference sequence). Trimming pared 0 bases from V and 7 bases from J, leaving 12 bases between. This CDR3 spans 14 amino acids.

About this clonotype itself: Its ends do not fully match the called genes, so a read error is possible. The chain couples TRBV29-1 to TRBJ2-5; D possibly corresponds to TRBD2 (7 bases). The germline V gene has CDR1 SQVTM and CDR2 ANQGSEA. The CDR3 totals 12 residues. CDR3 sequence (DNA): TGCAGCGTGGTTAGGGGGGGAGAGACCCGGTACTTC. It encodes CSVVRGGETRYF.

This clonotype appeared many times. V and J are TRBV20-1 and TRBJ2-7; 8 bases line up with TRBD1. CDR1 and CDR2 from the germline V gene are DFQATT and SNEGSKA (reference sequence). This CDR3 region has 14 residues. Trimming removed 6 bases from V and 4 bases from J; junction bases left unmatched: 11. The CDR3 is CSAYTRTGQYEQYF. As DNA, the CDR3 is TGCAGTGCGTACACTCGGACAGGGCAATACGAGCAGTACTTC.

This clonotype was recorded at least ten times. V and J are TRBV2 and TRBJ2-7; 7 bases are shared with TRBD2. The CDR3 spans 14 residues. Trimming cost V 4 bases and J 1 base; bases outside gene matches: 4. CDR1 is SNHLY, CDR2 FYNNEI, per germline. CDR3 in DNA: TGTGCCAGCAGTGGTGGACTAGGATCCTACGAGCAGTACTTC. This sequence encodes CASSGGLGSYEQYF.

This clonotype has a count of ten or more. In nucleotides, the CDR3 is TGTGCCAGCAGCCAACAAGGGACAGGGGGCGACGAGCAGTACTTC. Amino acid sequence: CASSQQGTGGDEQYF. The chain combines TRBV7-9 with TRBJ2-7; 12 bases agree with TRBD1. The germline V gene encodes CDR1 SEHNR and CDR2 FQNEAQ (reference sequence). The CDR3 extends over 15 amino acids. With 5 bases clipped from V and 5 bases from J, the junction kept 7 bases outside the gene matches.

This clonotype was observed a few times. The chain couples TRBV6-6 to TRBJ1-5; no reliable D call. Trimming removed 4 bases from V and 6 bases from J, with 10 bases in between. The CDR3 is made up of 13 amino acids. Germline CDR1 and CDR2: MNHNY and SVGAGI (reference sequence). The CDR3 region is CASSLNGGQPQHF. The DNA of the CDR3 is TGTGCCAGCAGTTTAAACGGAGGTCAGCCCCAGCATTTT.